These 15 T cell receptor beta chains originate from one sample sequenced in a study of CD8 T cells in Susac syndrome. Roughly 0.45 to 1 ug RNA was reverse transcribed with random hexamers. TCRdb called the immunoSEQ multiplex PCR reads again in MiXCR, with one record for every CDR3 protein. This table holds some 100,000 distinct CDR3 sequences, 93% found once. The source material was CD4+ T cells from PBMCs. All receptors derive from a human donor with multiple sclerosis.

The chain carries TRBV18 and TRBJ2-1, with D tentatively TRBD1 (6 bases). V shed 2 bases and J shed 2 bases, with 16 bases lying between them. The germline V gene encodes CDR1 KGHSH and CDR2 LQKENI. This CDR3 has 17 residues. This chain's CDR3 is CASSPLQSGVTYNEQFF. DNA of the CDR3: TGTGCCAGCTCACCATTACAGTCAGGGGTTACCTACAATGAGCAGTTCTTC.

The chain uses TRBV2 and TRBJ2-2; the D gene could be TRBD1 or TRBD2 (5 bases each). The CDR3 has 15 amino acids. Trimming removed 6 bases at V and 8 bases at J, with 19 bases between. Germline CDR1 and CDR2: SNHLY and FYNNEI. CDR3 sequence reads: CASRLDPGFAGELFF. The CDR3 DNA follows: TGTGCCAGCAGACTAGACCCAGGGTTTGCTGGGGAGCTGTTTTTT.

The chain uses TRBV12-5 and TRBJ1-5, with a possible D match to TRBD1 (6 bases). V lost 4 bases and J 3 bases, leaving 7 bases between the germline ends. Germline V gene data show CDR1 as LGHNT and CDR2 as FRNRAP. The CDR3 is 13 residues long. CDR3: CASGWTDNQPQHF. In nucleotides, the CDR3 is TGTGCTAGTGGTTGGACAGACAATCAGCCCCAGCATTTT.

Only one count was recorded for this clonotype. J is TRBJ1-1 and V is TRBV9; the match to TRBD1 covers 7 bases. Germline CDR1 reads SGDLS; CDR2 reads YYNGEE. The V and J ends lost 0 bases and 2 bases, in that order; junction bases with no gene match: 4. This CDR3 has 15 residues. CDR3 sequence (DNA): TGTGCCAGCAGCGTAGAGGGGGCGGGAAACACTGAAGCTTTCTTT. Translation: CASSVEGAGNTEAFF.

J is TRBJ2-3 and V is TRBV20-1; TRBD1 matches 9 bases. Germline assignment: CDR1 DFQATT and CDR2 SNEGSKA (reference sequence). V lost 3 bases, J lost 3 bases, and 4 bases stayed unmatched. The CDR3 is 14 residues long. CDR3 coding DNA: TGCAGTGCTAGGCGGACAGGGGTAACAGATACGCAGTATTTT. Translation gives CSARRTGVTDTQYF.

The chain is built from TRBV3-1 and TRBJ2-6; D not resolved. The CDR3 runs 15 residues. V lost 2 bases and J 0 bases, leaving 5 bases between the germline ends. Per germline, CDR1 LGHDT and CDR2 YNNKEL (reference sequence). Here the CDR3 reads CASSQPGSGANVLTF. The CDR3 DNA reads TGTGCCAGCAGCCAACCCGGCTCTGGGGCCAACGTCCTGACTTTC. The full variable domain, rest sourced from reference TRBV3-1 and TRBJ2-6, is DTAVSQTPKYLVTQMGNDKSIKCEQNLGHDTMYWYKQDSKKFLKIMFSYNNKELIINETVPNRFSPKSPDKAHLNLHINSLELGDSAVYFCASSQPGSGANVLTFGAGSRLTVL.

The chain employs TRBV5-1 and TRBJ2-5, with D perhaps matching TRBD1 or TRBD2 (7 bases each). Germline V gives CDR1 SGHRS, CDR2 YFSETQ. Trimming pared 3 bases from V and 5 bases from J, leaving 20 bases between. The CDR3 extends over 16 amino acids. As DNA, the CDR3 is TGCGCCAGCAGCTCGACTACGACAGGGAGGGGGGAGACCCAGTACTTC. Amino acids: CASSSTTTGRGETQYF.

The chain carries TRBV20-1 and TRBJ1-1; no clear D. CDR1 is DFQATT, CDR2 SNEGSKA, per germline (reference sequence). The CDR3 contains 12 residues. Deletions cut 0 bases from V and 5 bases from J, with 7 bases between. Here the CDR3 DNA reads TGCAGTGCTAGAGATATGGGGACTGAAGCTTTCTTT. Translation gives CSARDMGTEAFF.

CDR3 coding DNA: TGCGCCAGCAGCTTGGGCCACGGGGGAAGTGATGAAGCTTTCTTT. This gives the protein CASSLGHGGSDEAFF. The chain employs TRBV5-1 and TRBJ1-1; D is possibly TRBD1 (5 bases). The CDR3 has 15 amino acids. CDR1 and CDR2 (germline): SGHRS, YFSETQ. Trimming took 0 bases from V and 7 from J, leaving 16 bases between them.

The chain links TRBV29-1 to TRBJ1-1; no reliable D call. Deletions cut 6 bases from V and 2 bases from J, with 13 bases between. Germline V gives CDR1 SQVTM, CDR2 ANQGSEA. The CDR3 is made up of 13 amino acids. The CDR3 sequence: CSVDRRLNTEAFF. The CDR3 DNA reads TGCAGCGTAGATAGACGGTTAAACACTGAAGCTTTCTTT.

This chain joins TRBV4-2 and TRBJ2-2, with D perhaps TRBD1 (5 bases). V was clipped by 2 bases and J by 6 bases, with 16 bases between them. CDR3 length: 16 amino acids. Germline CDR1 is LGHNA and CDR2 is YNFKEQ. The CDR3 loop reads CASSQFVDLQAGELFF. As DNA, the CDR3 is TGTGCCAGCAGCCAATTTGTTGACTTACAGGCCGGGGAGCTGTTTTTT.

V usage is TRBV18 and J usage is TRBJ2-3; 11 bases match TRBD2. This CDR3 is 16 amino acids long. Germline-derived CDR1 and CDR2 are KGHSH and LQKENI. J gave up 2 bases and V 2 bases, and 3 bases lay outside the gene matches. The CDR3 region is CASSPKLAGATDTQYF. CDR3 in DNA: TGTGCCAGCTCACCAAAACTAGCGGGGGCCACAGATACGCAGTATTTT. Based on the CDR3 plus reference TRBV18 and TRBJ2-3, the full variable domain is NAGVMQNPRHLVRRRGQEARLRCSPMKGHSHVYWYRQLPEEGLKFMVYLQKENIIDESGMPKERFSAEFPKEGPSILRIQQVVRGDSAAYFCASSPKLAGATDTQYFGPGTRLTVL.

The chain couples TRBV5-4 to TRBJ2-7; D is uncertain. CDR3 length equals 16 residues. Per germline, CDR1 SGHNT and CDR2 YYREEE (reference sequence). Between the trimmed V and J ends, which lost 0 bases and 1 base, there was a span of 14 bases. The CDR3 loop is CASSLGNPDGSYEQYF. The CDR3 coding sequence is TGTGCCAGCAGCTTGGGCAACCCCGACGGGTCCTACGAGCAGTACTTC.

The chain uses TRBV7-2 and TRBJ2-1; D may be TRBD1 (5 bases). CDR1 is SGHTA and CDR2 is FQGNSA in the germline V gene. The CDR3 has 15 amino acids. The V end lost 9 bases, the J end lost 0 bases, and 15 bases lay between the germline ends. The DNA of the CDR3 is TGTGCCAGTCAGCCAGGACACCGCTCCTACAATGAGCAGTTCTTC. Its protein product is CASQPGHRSYNEQFF.

The chain joins TRBV28 to TRBJ1-1; no clear D. The germline CDR1 and CDR2 sequences are MDHEN and SYDVKM. The ends were cut back, 7 bases at V and 8 bases at J, with 11 bases in the middle. The CDR3 runs to 11 residues. CDR3 sequence (DNA): TGTGCCAGCACCTCCCCAGGCGAAGCTTTCTTT. It specifies CASTSPGEAFF.